Following are 25 T cell receptor beta chains from one sample sequenced in a study of human T cells and chemical hapten exposure (dated by TCRdb to the early 2020s). The time point label, as the study defines it: patch test 2, 6 weeks after DPC sensitization. The intended sense of this specimen's treatment or condition label: therapeutic diphenylcyclopropenone sensitization with weekly scalp DPC. The library was produced with RACE. Sequencing was carried out with a NextSeq 500. The public reads were reanalyzed by TCRdb: fastp trimming at Q25, MiXCR alignment, in-frame beta chains only. Identical CDR3 protein sequences are pooled into one entry, listed with their most common genes and DNA. The sample includes some 84,000 distinct CDR3 sequences, with more than 9% observed a single time. Clones ranked in the top ten supply roughly 5% of the sample. The sequencing here drew on whole blood, taken in connection with sensitization to the hapten diphenylcyclopropenone (DPC). These receptors came from a woman in her forties or fifties with alopecia areata. Some clones in this sample may be carry-over from other donors' samples.

This clonotype was recorded a few times. The chain is built from TRBV29-1 and TRBJ2-5, with D maybe TRBD1 (6 bases). V was shortened by 3 bases and J by 2 bases, with 10 bases between the two germline ends. The germline V gene has CDR1 SQVTM and CDR2 ANQGSEA. This CDR3 spans 13 amino acids. The CDR3 region is CSVEGADQETQYF. The CDR3 DNA reads TGCAGCGTTGAGGGGGCAGATCAAGAGACCCAGTACTTC.

The table lists this clonotype with a few counts. The V and J genes are TRBV19 and TRBJ2-3; perhaps TRBD2 as D (6 bases). The germline gives CDR1 LNHDA, CDR2 SQIVND (reference sequence). V dropped 3 bases and J dropped 0 bases, with 16 bases sitting between them. The CDR3 covers 17 residues. CDR3 DNA: TGTGCCAGTAGTATCGGCGGGGCAGACAGTAGCACAGATACGCAGTATTTT. It is translated as CASSIGGADSSTDTQYF.

This clonotype came up a few times. The J gene is TRBJ2-5, the V gene TRBV12-3 or TRBV12-4, with D hard to call. With 8 bases removed from V and 5 bases from J, the gap between germline ends came to 15 bases. CDR3 size: 13 residues. The CDR3 protein is CASRSPKAETQYF. The DNA for the CDR3 is TGTGCCAGCCGATCGCCTAAGGCGGAGACCCAGTACTTC.

The table lists this clonotype with many counts. The chain recombines TRBV7-9 with TRBJ2-7; 7 bases map to TRBD2. Germline V lookup: CDR1 SEHNR, CDR2 FQNEAQ (reference sequence). This CDR3 has 12 amino acids. With 11 bases clipped from V and 4 bases from J, the junction kept 8 bases outside the gene matches. This CDR3 is CAVLADGYEQYF. CDR3 bases: TGTGCCGTTCTAGCGGACGGTTACGAGCAGTACTTC.

The chain uses TRBV7-9 and TRBJ2-7, with 12 bases identical to TRBD1. This CDR3 spans 19 amino acids. Germline trimming cut 4 bases from V and 0 bases from J; bases unmatched to any gene: 13. Germline values: CDR1 SEHNR, CDR2 FQNEAQ (reference sequence). CDR3: CASSWGPGQGASRSYEQYF. CDR3 nucleotide sequence: TGTGCCAGCAGCTGGGGCCCGGGACAGGGGGCGTCCCGCTCCTACGAGCAGTACTTC. The complete variable domain, with remaining parts taken from reference TRBV7-9 and TRBJ2-7, reads DTGVSQNPRHKITKRGQNVTFRCDPISEHNRLYWYRQTLGQGPEFLTYFQNEAQLEKSRLLSDRFSAERPKGSFSTLEIQRTEQGDSAMYLCASSWGPGQGASRSYEQYFGPGTRLTVT.

The chain recombines TRBV2 with TRBJ2-7; no firm D call. This CDR3 comprises 14 residues. V lost 1 base to trimming and J lost 0 bases, with 7 bases between them. CDR1 is SNHLY and CDR2 is FYNNEI in the germline V gene. The CDR3 reads CASSEVLSSYEQYF. The DNA for the CDR3 is TGTGCCAGCAGTGAAGTCCTTAGCTCCTACGAGCAGTACTTC.

This clonotype is medium-sized by share. CDR3 nucleotides: TGTGCCAGCCGGGGGGATAGCAGCAATCAGCCCCAGCATTTT. As protein: CASRGDSSNQPQHF. The chain combines TRBV2 with TRBJ1-5; D is perhaps TRBD1 (5 bases). Germline V gives CDR1 SNHLY, CDR2 FYNNEI. The CDR3 contains 14 residues. The V and J ends lost 8 bases and 1 base respectively, with 12 bases between them.

The table lists this clonotype with many counts. V gene TRBV28 combines with J gene TRBJ1-5; 8 bases are shared with TRBD1. V was clipped by 6 bases and J by 6 bases; unmatched bases: 10. There are 15 residues in the CDR3. In germline, CDR1 is MDHEN, CDR2 SYDVKM. This CDR3 reads CASSHPGGSGQPQHF. For the CDR3, the DNA is TGTGCCAGCAGCCATCCAGGGGGCTCGGGTCAGCCCCAGCATTTT.

Of note for this clonotype: The junction differs from germline at one of its ends, possibly a read error. The rearrangement joins TRBV7-8 to TRBJ1-3; 8 nucleotides match TRBD1. There are 16 residues in the CDR3. Germline assignment: CDR1 SGHVS and CDR2 FQNEAQ. The CDR3 DNA sequence: TGTGCCAGCAGCCGACAGGGGACGGGCTCTGGAAACATCATATATTTT. Its translation: CASSRQGTGSGNIIYF.

CDR3 amino acids: CASSPRSGGSTDTQYF. As DNA, the CDR3 is TGCGCCAGCAGCCCGCGTAGCGGAGGGAGCACAGATACGCAGTATTTT. The chain links TRBV5-1 to TRBJ2-3, with a tentative D call TRBD2 (6 bases). The ends were cut back, 4 bases at V and 0 bases at J, with 15 bases in the middle. Germline-derived CDR1 and CDR2 are SGHRS and YFSETQ. The length of the CDR3 is 16 residues.

In this sample, this clonotype turned up a few times. The rearrangement links TRBV29-1 to TRBJ2-1; possibly TRBD1 for D (6 bases). The length of the CDR3 is 11 residues. Germline V lookup: CDR1 SQVTM, CDR2 ANQGSEA. The V end was cut by 7 bases, the J end by 4 bases, with 8 bases between. This chain's CDR3 is CSGDNYNEQFF. The CDR3 DNA sequence: TGCAGCGGGGACAATTACAATGAGCAGTTCTTC.

The chain links TRBV6-6 to TRBJ2-5, with 11 bases aligning to TRBD2. This CDR3 has 14 amino acids. J gave up 3 bases and V 5 bases, and 2 bases lay outside the gene matches. Germline CDR1 MNHNY, CDR2 SVGAGI (reference sequence). In DNA, the CDR3 is TGTGCCAGCAGTCCTAGCGGGAGGAAAGAGACCCAGTACTTC. It codes for CASSPSGRKETQYF.

The sample holds a few counts of this clonotype. This chain joins TRBV5-6 and TRBJ1-5, with TRBD1 matching 7 bases. This CDR3 has 16 amino acids. In germline, CDR1 is SGHDT, CDR2 YYEEEE. With V trimmed by 3 bases and J by 2 bases, 8 bases remained unmatched. The CDR3 DNA follows: TGTGCCAGCAGCTCGACAGGGAGGGTACGCAATCAGCCCCAGCATTTT. This sequence encodes CASSSTGRVRNQPQHF.

This clonotype showed up many times. V usage is TRBV2 and J usage is TRBJ2-7; 12 bases match TRBD1. Germline values: CDR1 SNHLY, CDR2 FYNNEI. With 7 bases clipped from V and 5 bases from J, the junction kept 9 bases outside the gene matches. This CDR3 is 15 amino acids long. DNA for the CDR3: TGTGCCAGCAAACTGAAGGGACAGGGGGCGGACGAGCAGTACTTC. The encoded protein is CASKLKGQGADEQYF.

This clonotype has a count of ten or more. This CDR3 reads CASSLGGGLAVPHRYTGELFF. The CDR3, as DNA: TGTGCCAGCAGTTTAGGGGGGGGTTTGGCCGTCCCCCACCGTTACACCGGGGAGCTGTTTTTT. This rearrangement joins TRBV28 to TRBJ2-2; 7 positions agree with TRBD2. Germline values: CDR1 MDHEN, CDR2 SYDVKM. J lost 3 bases, V lost 2 bases, and 21 bases had no gene match. The CDR3 is 21 residues long.

This clonotype occurred a few times. The chain carries TRBV20-1 and TRBJ2-2; 9 nucleotides line up with TRBD1. This CDR3 has 14 amino acids. With V trimmed by 5 bases and J by 6 bases, 7 bases remained unmatched. Per the germline V gene, CDR1 is DFQATT and CDR2 is SNEGSKA (reference sequence). CDR3 residues: CSAAGTGWAGELFF. CDR3 nucleotides: TGCAGTGCTGCCGGGACAGGGTGGGCCGGGGAGCTGTTTTTT.

This clonotype was seen only a few times. The DNA for the CDR3 is TGCGCCAGCACCCTGGCGGGCAGCGGGAGGGGTAATGAGCAGTTCTTC. Protein sequence: CASTLAGSGRGNEQFF. This rearrangement joins TRBV5-1 to TRBJ2-1, with 10 bases identical to TRBD2. J lost 7 bases, V lost 6 bases, and 13 bases had no gene match. The CDR3 sequence is 16 residues long. Germline V gives CDR1 SGHRS, CDR2 YFSETQ.

This rearrangement joins TRBV29-1 to TRBJ2-7; 10 bases line up with TRBD1. The CDR3 runs 15 residues. V lost 4 bases and J lost 7; bases outside the gene matches: 13. Germline V gives CDR1 SQVTM, CDR2 ANQGSEA. The CDR3 spells CSVGNRDRGLEEQYF. The CDR3 nucleotides are TGCAGCGTTGGGAACCGGGACAGGGGACTGGAGGAGCAGTACTTC.

This clonotype was counted a few times. The chain is built from TRBV10-3 and TRBJ1-6, with unresolved D. CDR3 length: 12 residues. Deletions cut 2 bases from V and 9 bases from J, with 5 bases between. Germline V gene lookup returns CDR1 ENHRY and CDR2 SYGVKD. The CDR3 spells CAISEVRSPLHF. The CDR3 DNA reads TGTGCCATCAGTGAGGTGCGTTCACCCCTCCACTTT.

The rearrangement uses TRBV20-1 and TRBJ1-4; D possibly corresponds to TRBD1 (6 bases). The germline V gene encodes CDR1 DFQATT and CDR2 SNEGSKA (reference sequence). With 6 bases removed from V and 7 bases from J, the gap between germline ends came to 18 bases. The CDR3 runs 14 residues. CDR3 loop: CSAFGGTGSEKLFF. CDR3 in DNA: TGCAGTGCCTTTGGGGGAACAGGGAGTGAAAAACTGTTTTTT.

The V and J genes are TRBV3-1 and TRBJ2-1; 9 positions match TRBD2. The CDR3 is 14 residues long. The trim removed 0 bases at V and 13 bases at J, leaving 7 bases unmatched. The germline gives CDR1 LGHDT, CDR2 YNNKEL (reference sequence). The CDR3: CASSQDSSGRTQFF. The CDR3 DNA sequence: TGTGCCAGCAGCCAAGATAGCAGCGGGAGGACCCAGTTCTTC.

This rearrangement joins TRBV19 to TRBJ1-2; maybe TRBD1 (6 bases). V lost 6 bases, J lost 2 bases, and 10 bases lay in between. The CDR3 loop spans 13 amino acids. In germline, CDR1 is LNHDA, CDR2 SQIVND (reference sequence). CDR3 sequence (DNA): TGTGCCAGTAGCGAGGACAGAAACTATGGCTACACCTTC. As protein: CASSEDRNYGYTF.

This clonotype has a count of ten or more. The chain combines TRBV27 with TRBJ2-7; the match to TRBD2 covers 9 bases. J gave up 2 bases and V 6 bases, and 11 bases lay outside the gene matches. Germline lookup yields CDR1 MNHEY and CDR2 SMNVEV (reference sequence). The CDR3 runs 16 residues. This chain's CDR3 is CASSPRLAAPPYEQYF. CDR3 sequence (DNA): TGTGCCAGCAGCCCCCGACTAGCGGCCCCCCCCTACGAGCAGTACTTC.

This clonotype was counted ten times or more. The rearrangement uses TRBV20-1 and TRBJ2-3; 9 nucleotides match TRBD2. This CDR3 has 14 amino acids. Per the germline V gene, CDR1 is DFQATT and CDR2 is SNEGSKA (reference sequence). The ends lost 6 bases at V and 6 bases at J; junction bases unmatched: 10. The DNA for the CDR3 is TGCAGTGCACGGTTAGCGGGAGTTTGGGATACGCAGTATTTT. Protein: CSARLAGVWDTQYF.

V is TRBV5-1 and J is TRBJ1-5; D is unresolved. The length of the CDR3 is 14 residues. CDR1 and CDR2 (germline): SGHRS, YFSETQ. V lost 4 bases to trimming and J lost 0 bases, with 8 bases between them. The CDR3 DNA is TGCGCCAGCAGCAGCGGACTTAGCAATCAGCCCCAGCATTTT. Amino acids: CASSSGLSNQPQHF.